This T cell receptor beta chain was recorded in a study of cytomegalovirus exposure and HLA in healthy donors. Study overall: From HLA-typed donors, an early data release held approximately 85 million unique TCRs. Regarding the study as a whole: There were under 200 TCR beta chains listed as cytomegalovirus-associated.

To note about this clone: The antigen is undetermined.

Germline-derived CDR1 and CDR2 are KGHSH and LQKENI. This CDR3 contains 15 residues. Deletions cut 3 bases from V and 5 bases from J, with 13 bases between. Primers included in the PCR were 60 Vbeta and 13 Jbeta primers. TCRdb's table, derived via immunoSEQ multiplex PCR, lists solely in-frame clones and lacks some. Found here are some 120,000 clones, 73% of them singletons; the top ten hold more than 2%. The material sequenced was PBMCs. This TCR came from a woman aged 35 to 49 in good health and CMV-seropositive. The chain is built from TRBV18 and TRBJ2-2; D unresolved. The DNA of the CDR3 is TGTGCCAGCTCACCGACGGATACGAGGACCGGGGAGCTGTTTTTT. Its translation is CASSPTDTRTGELFF.